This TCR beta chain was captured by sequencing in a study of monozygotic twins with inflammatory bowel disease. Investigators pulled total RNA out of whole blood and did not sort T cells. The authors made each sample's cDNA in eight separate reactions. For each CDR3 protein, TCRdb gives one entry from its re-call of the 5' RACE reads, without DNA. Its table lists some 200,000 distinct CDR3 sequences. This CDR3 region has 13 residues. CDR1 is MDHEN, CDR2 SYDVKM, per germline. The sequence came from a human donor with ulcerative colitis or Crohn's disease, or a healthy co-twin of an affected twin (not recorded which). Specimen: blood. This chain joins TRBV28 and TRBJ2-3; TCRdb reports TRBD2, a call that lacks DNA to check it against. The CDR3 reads CASTVIGLDTQYF.